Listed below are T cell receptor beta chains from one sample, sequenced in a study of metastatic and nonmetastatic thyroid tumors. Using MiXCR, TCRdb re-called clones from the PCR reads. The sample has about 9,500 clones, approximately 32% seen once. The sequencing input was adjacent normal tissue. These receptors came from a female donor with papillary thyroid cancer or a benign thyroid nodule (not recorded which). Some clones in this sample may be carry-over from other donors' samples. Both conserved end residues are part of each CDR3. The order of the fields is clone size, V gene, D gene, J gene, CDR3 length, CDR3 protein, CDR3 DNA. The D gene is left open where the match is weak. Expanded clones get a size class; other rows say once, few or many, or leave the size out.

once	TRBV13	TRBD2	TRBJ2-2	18	CASSRTPGLAGTPGELFF	TGTGCCAGCAGCAGAACACCGGGACTAGCGGGAACCCCCGGGGAGCTGTTTTTT
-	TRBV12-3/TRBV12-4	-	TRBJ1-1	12	CASSFAGFEAFF	TGTGCCAGCAGTTTTGCAGGGTTTGAAGCTTTCTTT
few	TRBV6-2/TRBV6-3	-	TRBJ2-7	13	CATQRGAFYEQYF	TGTGCCACCCAAAGGGGGGCCTTCTACGAGCAGTACTTC
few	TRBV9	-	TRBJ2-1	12	CASRTAYNEQFF	TGTGCCAGCAGAACCGCGTACAATGAGCAGTTCTTC
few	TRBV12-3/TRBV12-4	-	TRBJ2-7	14	CASSASERTERGYF	TGTGCCAGCAGCGCCTCCGAGAGGACGGAACGGGGATACTTC
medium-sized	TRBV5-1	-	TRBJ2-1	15	CASSPRGRVGNEQFF	TGCGCCAGCAGCCCGAGGGGTAGGGTGGGCAATGAGCAGTTCTTC
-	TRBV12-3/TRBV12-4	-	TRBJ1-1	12	CASSFGRAMVFF	TGTGCCAGCAGTTTTGGCCGGGCAATGGTTTTCTTT
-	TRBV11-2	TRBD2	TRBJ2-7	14	CASSLAGGTYEQYF	TGTGCCAGCAGCTTAGCGGGAGGGACCTACGAGCAGTACTTC
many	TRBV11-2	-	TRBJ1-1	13	CASSLLQGSEAFF	TGTGCCAGCAGCTTGCTACAGGGTTCTGAAGCTTTCTTT
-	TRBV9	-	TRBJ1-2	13	CASSVSCGGGYTF	TGTGCCAGCAGCGTCTCGTGTGGAGGGGGCTACACCTTC
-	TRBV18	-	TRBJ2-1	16	CASSPPQGGTYNEQFF	TGTGCCAGCTCACCCCCTCAGGGTGGCACCTACAATGAGCAGTTCTTC
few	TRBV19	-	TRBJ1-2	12	CASRKGHYGYTF	TGTGCCAGTAGAAAGGGTCACTATGGCTACACCTTC
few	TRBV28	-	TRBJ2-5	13	CASSHGVRETQYF	TGTGCCAGCAGTCACGGGGTTCGCGAGACCCAGTACTTC
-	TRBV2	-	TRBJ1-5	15	CASTAGAAGNQPQHF	TGTGCCAGCACCGCGGGGGCGGCTGGCAATCAGCCCCAGCATTTT
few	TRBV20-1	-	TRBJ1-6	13	CSAMGHLNSPLHF	TGCAGTGCTATGGGACACCTTAATTCACCCCTCCACTTT
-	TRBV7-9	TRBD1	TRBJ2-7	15	CASSLDGQGNYEQYF	TGTGCCAGCAGCTTAGACGGACAGGGGAACTACGAGCAGTACTTC
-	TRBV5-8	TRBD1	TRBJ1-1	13	CASSRTGNTEAFF	TGTGCCAGCAGCCGGACAGGGAACACTGAAGCTTTCTTT
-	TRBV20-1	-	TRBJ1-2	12	CSARSGNYGYTF	TGCAGTGCTAGATCGGGGAACTATGGCTACACCTTC
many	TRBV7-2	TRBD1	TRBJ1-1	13	CASSPDRGSEAFF	TGTGCCAGCAGCCCCGACAGGGGATCTGAAGCTTTCTTT
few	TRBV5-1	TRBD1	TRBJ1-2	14	CASSGRTGDRGYTF	TGCGCCAGCAGCGGTAGGACAGGGGACCGTGGCTACACCTTC
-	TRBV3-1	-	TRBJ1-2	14	CASGLKGANYGYTF	TGTGCCAGCGGCCTTAAAGGGGCAAACTATGGCTACACCTTC
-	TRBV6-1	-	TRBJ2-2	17	CASSEWVAGWDLRELFF	TGTGCCAGCAGTGAATGGGTGGCCGGGTGGGATTTGCGGGAGCTGTTTTTT
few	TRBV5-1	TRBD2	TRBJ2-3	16	CASSLLPAGGTDTQYF	TGCGCCAGCAGCTTGCTCCCAGCGGGAGGCACAGATACGCAGTATTTT
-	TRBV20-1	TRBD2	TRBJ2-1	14	CSALPGLDNNEQFF	TGCAGTGCCCTACCGGGACTAGACAACAATGAGCAGTTCTTC
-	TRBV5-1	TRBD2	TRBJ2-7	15	CASSLGGLAGYEQYF	TGCGCCAGCAGCTTGGGGGGACTAGCGGGTTACGAGCAGTACTTC
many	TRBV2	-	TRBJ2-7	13	CASSETASYEQYF	TGTGCCAGCAGTGAAACGGCTTCCTACGAGCAGTACTTC
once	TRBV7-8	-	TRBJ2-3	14	CASSPRPWVDTQYF	TGTGCCAGCAGCCCCCGACCGTGGGTAGATACGCAGTATTTT
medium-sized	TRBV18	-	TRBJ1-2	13	CASSPGTDYGYTF	TGTGCCAGCTCACCAGGGACGGATTATGGCTACACCTTC
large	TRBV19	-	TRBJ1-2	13	CASSINPLEGYTF	TGTGCCAGTAGTATAAACCCTCTGGAGGGCTACACCTTC
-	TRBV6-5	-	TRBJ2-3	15	CARSYSRAGTETQSF	TGTGCCAGAAGTTACTCGCGGGCCGGCACAGAGACGCAGTCTTTT
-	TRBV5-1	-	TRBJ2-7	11	CASSLGYEQYF	TGCGCCAGCAGCTTGGGCTACGAGCAGTACTTC
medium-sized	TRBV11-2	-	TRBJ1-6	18	CASSLDQQAISYNSPLHF	TGTGCCAGCAGCTTAGATCAACAGGCGATCTCCTATAATTCACCCCTCCACTTT
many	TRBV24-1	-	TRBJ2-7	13	CATSPGDLYEQYF	TGTGCCACCAGCCCAGGGGACCTCTACGAGCAGTACTTC
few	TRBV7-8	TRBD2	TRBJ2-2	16	CASSFPSGSNTGELFF	TGTGCCAGCAGCTTCCCTAGCGGGTCGAACACCGGGGAGCTGTTTTTT
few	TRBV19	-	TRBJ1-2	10	CASSAYGYTF	TGTGCCAGTAGCGCCTATGGCTACACCTTC
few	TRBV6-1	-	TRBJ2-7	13	CASSSGLTYEQYF	TGTGCCAGCAGTTCCGGACTCACCTACGAGCAGTACTTC
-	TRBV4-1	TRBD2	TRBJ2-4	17	CASSQGLAGGPKNIQYF	TGCGCCAGCAGCCAAGGACTAGCGGGGGGGCCCAAAAACATTCAGTACTTC
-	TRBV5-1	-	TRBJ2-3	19	CASKPDPGFAGCGTDTQYF	TGCGCCAGCAAACCAGACCCGGGTTTTGCGGGATGTGGCACAGATACGCAGTATTTT
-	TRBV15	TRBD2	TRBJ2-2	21	CATSRDRSGTALDSNTGELFF	TGTGCCACCAGCAGAGACAGGAGCGGGACCGCACTTGACTCGAACACCGGGGAGCTGTTTTTT
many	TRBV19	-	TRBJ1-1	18	CASRWDGGSEKLNTEAFF	TGTGCCAGTAGATGGGATGGAGGTTCGGAGAAGTTGAACACTGAAGCTTTCTTT
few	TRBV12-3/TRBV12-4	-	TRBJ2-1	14	CASSFGSSYNEQFF	TGTGCCAGCAGTTTCGGGAGCTCCTACAATGAGCAGTTCTTC
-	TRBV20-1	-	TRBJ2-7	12	CSARGFADEQYF	TGCAGTGCTAGAGGTTTCGCGGACGAGCAGTACTTC
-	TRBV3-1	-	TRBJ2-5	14	CASSQDTVQETQYF	TGTGCCAGCAGCCAAGATACAGTCCAAGAGACCCAGTACTTC
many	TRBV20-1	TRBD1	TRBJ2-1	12	CSARTTGDEQFF	TGCAGTGCTAGGACTACAGGGGACGAGCAGTTCTTC
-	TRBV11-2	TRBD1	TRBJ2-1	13	CASSLSGGTEQFF	TGTGCCAGCAGCTTATCAGGGGGCACTGAGCAGTTCTTC
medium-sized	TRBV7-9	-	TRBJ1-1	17	CASSQGTAGRGNTEAFF	TGTGCCAGCAGCCAGGGGACCGCCGGGAGGGGGAACACTGAAGCTTTCTTT
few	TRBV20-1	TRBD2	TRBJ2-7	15	CSARGTSGSSYEQYF	TGCAGTGCTAGGGGGACTAGCGGGAGCTCCTACGAGCAGTACTTC
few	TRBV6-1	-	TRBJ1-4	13	CVSSEGIQKKPFF	TGTGTCAGCAGCGAGGGGATACAGAAAAAACCGTTTTTT
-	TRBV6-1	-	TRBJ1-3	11	CASKRGNTIYF	TGTGCCAGCAAGCGAGGAAACACCATATATTTT
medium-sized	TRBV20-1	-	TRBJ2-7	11	CSAGPVGEQYF	TGCAGTGCTGGACCCGTGGGAGAGCAGTACTTC
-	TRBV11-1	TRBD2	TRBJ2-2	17	CASSPVATGGDTGELFF	TGTGCCAGCAGCCCGGTAGCGACGGGAGGTGACACCGGGGAGCTGTTTTTT
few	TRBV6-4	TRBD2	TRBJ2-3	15	CASSAGTSGTDTQYF	TGTGCCAGCAGTGCGGGGACTAGCGGGACAGATACGCAGTATTTT
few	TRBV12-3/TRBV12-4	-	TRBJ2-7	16	CASSLYLTSFSYEQYF	TGTGCCAGCAGTTTGTATCTCACTAGCTTTTCCTACGAGCAGTACTTC
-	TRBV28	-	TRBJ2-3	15	CASTPPRTNTDTQYF	TGTGCCAGCACCCCCCCTCGGACTAACACAGATACGCAGTATTTT
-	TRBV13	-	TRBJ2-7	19	CASKLRIGGGYLREYGQYF	TGTGCCAGCAAATTACGGATAGGGGGAGGGTACCTACGAGAATACGGGCAGTACTTC
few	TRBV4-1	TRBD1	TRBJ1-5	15	CASSPETGGFQPQHF	TGCGCCAGCAGCCCAGAAACAGGGGGCTTTCAGCCCCAGCATTTT
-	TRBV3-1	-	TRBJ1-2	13	CASKGDTGYGYTF	TGTGCCAGCAAGGGGGATACGGGCTATGGCTACACCTTC
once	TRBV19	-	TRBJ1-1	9	CAGGTEAFF	TGTGCCGGTGGCACTGAAGCTTTCTTT
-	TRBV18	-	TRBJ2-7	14	CASSLPGRTYEQYF	TGTGCCAGCTCACTTCCGGGACGGACCTACGAGCAGTACTTC
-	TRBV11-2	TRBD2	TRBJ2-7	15	CASSLLAGGTYEQYF	TGTGCCAGCAGCTTATTAGCGGGGGGGACCTACGAGCAGTACTTC